What follows describes a single T cell receptor (beta chain). This entry belongs to a study of shared clonotypes between healthy human individuals. TCRdb keeps only in-frame clones here, not all; method: immunoSEQ multiplex PCR. The data contain about 120,000 clones, roughly two thirds of them singletons. V shed 0 bases, J shed 4 bases, and the junction held 12 bases outside the gene matches. The CDR3 has 18 amino acids. CDR1 is SGDLS, CDR2 YYNGEE, per germline. The sample was memory CD8+ T cells sorted from blood. Subset indicated: CD45RO+ cells pooled with CCR7-negative TemRA cells. The receptor's source is a woman between 25 and 40 years old in good health. The rearrangement joins TRBV9 to TRBJ2-3; TRBD2 matches 9 bases. CDR3: CASSVGGSGSVGADTQYF. Written as DNA, the CDR3 is TGTGCCAGCAGCGTAGGGGGTAGCGGGAGCGTAGGGGCAGATACGCAGTATTTT. The variable domain in full, completed from reference TRBV9 and TRBJ2-3, reads DSGVTQTPKHLITATGQRVTLRCSPRSGDLSVYWYQQSLDQGLQFLIQYYNGEERAKGNILERFSAQQFPDLHSELNLSSLELGDSALYFCASSVGGSGSVGADTQYFGPGTRLTVL.